Below, one T cell receptor (beta chain) is given with its context. Its antigen is as yet unknown. This sample was included in a study of a mutant IDH1 vaccine in newly diagnosed glioma. Study at large: Patients were started on vaccination 4-6 weeks after radiotherapy alone, or with temozolomide cycles. Treated patients had a mean age of 40.4 years and an approximately 62% male, about 38% female split. Patients got radiotherapy, temozolomide, or both beforehand, and most got both.

Sequenced by immunoSEQ multiplex PCR; TCRdb stores in-frame clones only, minus some. The sample includes some 50,000 clones, about 65% of them seen just once. Findings of the study overall: Evidence of vaccine-induced immune responses was documented in approximately 93% of patients.

The V gene lost 6 bases and the J gene lost 8 bases, with 17 bases spanning the gap. The CDR3 spans 15 residues. As to time point: week 47, end of study. Every vaccine dose comprised 300 ug of mutant IDH1 20-mer peptide plus topical imiquimod. The gene calls are TRBV23-1 and TRBJ1-6; possible D gene TRBD1, 6 bases. TRBV23-1 counts as an open reading frame of uncertain function. The receptor comes from a man aged 40-50 years with glioma. Some clones in this sample may be carry-over from other donors' samples. Sequenced material: peripheral blood mononuclear cells (PBMCs), taken from a glioma patient whose treatment included an IDH1 peptide vaccine. CDR3 loop: CASSQVGGTYSPLHF. DNA of the CDR3: TGCGCCAGCAGCCAAGTAGGGGGGACGTATTCACCCCTCCACTTT.